This note documents a single TCR beta chain sequence. Its antigen remains undetermined. Base-call qualities are not available, and no considerably larger clone is one nucleotide away. From cysteine to phenylalanine, the CDR3 is 13 amino acids long. This entry keeps only the CDR3 DNA: 39 bases, framed from base 1. V is reduced by 6 bases and J by 2 bases, leaving a spacing of 10 bases between them. The germline V gene encodes CDR1 MNHEY and CDR2 SMNVEV (reference sequence). TCRbeta CDR3 regions were amplified from genomic DNA by means of the immunoSEQ Assay, a bias-controlled multiplex PCR. For the original study's pipeline: Within the assay, amplification of reference gene primers was used to estimate how many nucleated cells each sample contained. To quantify the absolute abundance of each unique TCRbeta CDR3 rearrangement, sequence reads were collapsed and filtered. For each sample, productive Simpson clonality was calculated as the square root of Simpson's diversity index over productive rearrangements. This is the immuneACCESS table as TCRdb keeps it, with only in-frame sequences that have V and J called. A part of the clones is gone; compared with another copy, unresolved V genes explain less than half, and the rest is unexplained. That table is the source of V, J and clone size, and D and trimming were worked out from the DNA. The sample table contains some 290,000 clones; only one count was recorded for almost 90% of them. 2.5% to 3.5% of the sample goes to the ten largest clones.

One collaborating source in Seattle enrolled patients while the patients were actively infected and followed the patients over time throughout the course of disease. Each collaborating institution followed its own protocols to collect whole blood in K2EDTA tubes. Collaborator samples were shipped for TCRbeta analysis as frozen whole blood, isolated PBMCs, or DNA extracted from either sample type. The data stem from a study of blood T cell repertoires in COVID-19 (TCRdb year 2020). With respect to the entire study: Collaborator samples came from the United States, Italy and Spain and covered acute and convalescent phases of COVID-19. The material from the prospective study consisted of cDNA or gDNA derived from T cells, B-cell-depleted T cells, or PBMCs. The dataset comprised deeply sampled blood TCRbeta repertoires from subjects exposed to, actively infected with, or recovered from COVID-19. The repertoires were released in a freely available public database meant as a resource for research on the immune response to SARS-CoV-2. The samples were drawn from two sources: the first 160 participants of the ongoing ImmuneRACE study, and 950 to 1,500 subjects contributed by 6 global collaborators. A de-identified subject ID, COVID-19 status, age in years and sex were almost always included in the sample metadata. Where available, HLA class I and class II types were taken from metadata supplied by the sample provider and were not determined by assay-based typing.

Overall results and qualifications from the work: The amount of clinical and demographic metadata varied by source and participant and was provided uncurated.

The sequence was obtained from a woman younger than 45 with COVID-19, enrolled during active disease. Sequencing input: peripheral blood. This chain is built from TRBV27 and TRBJ1-2; the D gene cannot be named for sure. The CDR3 in this case is CASSAGSNYGYTF. The nucleotide sequence is TGTGCCAGCAGCGCAGGATCGAACTATGGCTACACCTTC.